This record concerns one T cell receptor (beta chain) sequence. What this receptor recognizes is not known. Per-base quality was not reported, and no clone a single base away is much larger than it. In light of the paper, this sample's time point label describes: baseline before first vaccination. Samples from vaccinated people were obtained from the UK trials COV001 and COV002, which included a single-blind randomized controlled phase 2/3 trial of AZD1222 (ChAdOx1 nCoV-19) in healthy adults. Trial participant PBMC samples were collected at day 0 and day 28 after the second dose for TCRbeta chain sequencing. Germline trimming amounts to 2 bases on V and 4 bases on J, with 4 as the count of junction bases outside the gene matches. Spanning cysteine to phenylalanine, the CDR3 consists of 16 amino acids. Only the CDR3 region is kept as DNA, spanning 48 bases read in frame from base 1. CDR1 is given as MNHEY and CDR2 as SMNVEV, both from the germline V gene (reference sequence).

The data belong to a study of T cell responses to AZD1222 COVID-19 vaccine (dated by TCRdb to about 2021). In terms of the full investigation: AZD1222 recipients given second doses at about 4 weeks or at about 12 weeks were pooled, since spike-specific TCR depth and breadth were not found to differ between the two schedules. TCR sequencing covered 233 trial participants: around 210 given two doses of AZD1222 and 26 given two doses of MenACWY control vaccine. Trial participants were enrolled into age subgroups of 18-55, 56-69 and 70-plus years, which contained approximately 150, 28 and 58 TCR-sequenced participants, respectively.

General findings and caveats noted by the study authors: Participants were mostly white British, with more females than males. The authors suggested clonal diversity may have been underestimated. After two AZD1222 doses, spike-specific TCR breadth and depth were significantly higher than at day 0 and than in MenACWY recipients. Nearly half of unique spike-specific TCRs reportedly recognized epitopes outside regions mutated in the B.1.351 and B.1.1.7 variants. No day 14 peak-response samples were available, so repertoires were characterized only after the peak T cell response. In the small 56-69-year group, the increase in depth fell short of significance, most likely because of low power. Conclusions about previously exposed vaccinees are limited because only 6 or 7 AZD1222 recipients were SARS-CoV-2 seropositive at baseline. Vaccine-associated CD4 TCRs spanned the whole spike protein, with dominant responses in regions 160-218 and 743-854.

The CDR3 regions of human TCRbeta chains were analyzed by immunosequencing. Per the authors' processing: Repertoire TCRs were checked for matches against a reference library of SARS-CoV-2-specific TCRs that had been generated using the MIRA antigen-specificity platform. Breadth was defined as the fraction of unique TCRs that were SARS-CoV-2-associated, and depth was defined as the fraction of total T cells that were SARS-CoV-2-associated. Using the MIRA data, each spike-specific TCR was assigned both to the spike region to which the TCR was reactive and to a CD4 or CD8 class. Log10-transformed breadth and depth values were compared by one-way ANOVA with Sidak's multiple comparisons tests. TCRdb took over this immuneACCESS table, retaining in-frame rearrangements with V and J assigned. Such tables are incomplete; in checked studies, under half of the missing clones stem from an unresolved V gene, and the remainder is unexplained. The DNA was the basis for D and trimming; V, J and clone size are from that table. Here the sample has tens of thousands of clones; approximately 80% occur a single time. The top ten constitute around 21% of the sample.

The specimen comprised peripheral blood, sampled on day 0 of AZD1222 vaccination. The TCR originated in an adult in good health. The chain couples TRBV27 to TRBJ2-3, and 12 bases in between align with TRBD2. The nucleotide sequence is TGTGCCAGCAGTTTACTAGCGGGAGGGGGTGCAGATACGCAGTATTTT. This sequence encodes CASSLLAGGGADTQYF.